These 20 T cell receptor beta chains originate from one sample sequenced in a study of response to subunit inactivated influenza vaccine. Using its own MiXCR run on the RT-PCR reads, TCRdb lists one record per CDR3 protein. This sample has more than 400,000 distinct CDR3 sequences, with around 7.7% found just once. Sequenced here: PBMCs from blood, sampled 23 months after vaccination. These TCRs come from a man between 50 and 69 years old who received an inactivated influenza vaccine.

The V and J genes are TRBV5-1 and TRBJ1-1; D possibly corresponds to TRBD1 (6 bases). V dropped 4 bases and J dropped 3 bases, with 13 bases sitting between them. The CDR3 length is 14 residues. Germline lookup yields CDR1 SGHRS and CDR2 YFSETQ. The CDR3 spells CASSITGFDTEAFF. Written as DNA, the CDR3 is TGCGCCAGCAGCATCACAGGGTTCGACACTGAAGCTTTCTTT.

This clonotype was observed a few times. The J gene is TRBJ1-1, the V gene TRBV6-2 or TRBV6-3; D perhaps matches TRBD1 (5 bases). The germline V gene encodes CDR1 MNHEY and CDR2 SVGEGT. V was trimmed by 0 bases and J by 4 bases, leaving 12 bases between them. The CDR3 runs 15 residues. CDR3 residues: CASSYSAEGSTEAFF. Written as DNA, the CDR3 is TGTGCCAGCAGTTACTCAGCCGAGGGGAGCACTGAAGCTTTCTTT.

The rearrangement uses TRBV20-1 and TRBJ2-7, with 9 positions matching TRBD2. This CDR3 region has 12 residues. V was pared by 6 bases and J by 6 bases, with 6 bases of the junction left unmatched. Looked up from germline, CDR1 is DFQATT and CDR2 is SNEGSKA (reference sequence). Here the CDR3 reads CSATSGLTEQYF. The CDR3 bases are TGCAGTGCCACTAGCGGGCTTACCGAGCAGTACTTC.

This clonotype has a count of ten or more. This sequence joins TRBV5-1 and TRBJ1-5; the match to TRBD1 covers 7 bases. V was clipped by 0 bases and J by 7 bases; unmatched bases: 7. There are 15 residues in the CDR3. The germline CDR1 and CDR2 sequences are SGHRS and YFSETQ. For the CDR3, the DNA is TGCGCCAGCAGCTTGGAAGGGGGCGTGGGACAGCCCCAGCATTTT. Its translation is CASSLEGGVGQPQHF.

This clonotype was detected ten times or more. This chain connects TRBV5-1 to TRBJ2-2, with no clear D. Looked up from germline, CDR1 is SGHRS and CDR2 is YFSETQ. Trimming shortened V by 5 bases and J by 0 bases, and 14 bases separated the two germline ends. The CDR3 extends over 16 amino acids. The CDR3, as DNA: TGCGCCAGCAGGGGCGGTGCGAGAACGAACACCGGGGAGCTGTTTTTT. Translation gives CASRGGARTNTGELFF.

There are many counts of this clonotype. This chain uses TRBV4-3 with TRBJ1-1; 8 bases map to TRBD1. Germline V lookup: CDR1 LGHNA, CDR2 YSLEER. The V segment lost 0 bases and the J segment 10 bases; nucleotides outside the gene matches: 10. The CDR3 has 15 amino acids. The CDR3 nucleotides read TGCGCCAGCAGCCAAGATTCGGGCAGGGGGCGAATAGCTTTCTTT. It translates to CASSQDSGRGRIAFF.

The rearrangement joins TRBV5-1 to TRBJ2-1; 8 bases fit TRBD2. V dropped 4 bases and J dropped 9; count of bases not matched to a gene: 15. The CDR3 covers 16 residues. Germline values: CDR1 SGHRS, CDR2 YFSETQ. CDR3 residues: CASSGFGGGLVSEQFF. The DNA of the CDR3 is TGCGCCAGCAGCGGCTTCGGCGGGGGGCTGGTTTCTGAGCAGTTCTTC.

This clonotype was counted only a few times. This chain links TRBV4-3 with TRBJ2-7, with D possibly matching TRBD1 (6 bases). This CDR3 is built from 14 residues. The V and J ends lost 1 base and 6 bases respectively, with 13 bases between them. The germline CDR1 and CDR2 sequences are LGHNA and YSLEER. The CDR3 DNA reads as TGCGCCAGCAGCCAAGGGACAGCCAAGGGCGAGCAGTACTTC. Its protein product is CASSQGTAKGEQYF.

This clonotype was recorded many times. The genes are TRBV4-3 and TRBJ1-5; D gene uncertain. CDR3 length equals 15 residues. V was pared by 1 base and J by 0 bases, with 7 bases between. Germline-derived CDR1 and CDR2 are LGHNA and YSLEER. The CDR3 spells CASSQGLTSNQPQHF. CDR3 in DNA: TGCGCCAGCAGCCAAGGATTAACTAGCAATCAGCCCCAGCATTTT.

The gene calls are TRBV7-9 and TRBJ1-2; D gene uncertain. The CDR3 consists of 12 residues. Germline CDR1 SEHNR, CDR2 FQNEAQ (reference sequence). Trimming pared 2 bases from V and 7 bases from J, leaving 8 bases between. The CDR3 sequence is CASSLSSGGYTF. The CDR3 DNA reads as TGTGCCAGCAGCTTATCTTCGGGTGGCTACACCTTC.

Many counts were recorded for this clonotype. This sequence joins TRBV5-1 and TRBJ2-1; D uncertain. Trimming shortened V by 4 bases and J by 5 bases, and 4 bases separated the two germline ends. Germline CDR1 SGHRS, CDR2 YFSETQ. The CDR3 length is 11 residues. The CDR3 DNA sequence: TGCGCCAGCAGCCCAGACAATGAGCAGTTCTTC. This codes for CASSPDNEQFF.

This clonotype was observed a handful of times. This chain joins TRBV12-3 or TRBV12-4 and TRBJ2-3; TRBD2 agrees at 7 bases. V lost 1 base and J lost 6; bases outside the gene matches: 13. The CDR3 sequence is 17 residues long. The CDR3 DNA is TGTGCCAGCAGTTTAGGTTTGGGAGGGAGAATAACGGATACGCAGTATTTT. It translates to CASSLGLGGRITDTQYF.

This clonotype occurred many times. This rearrangement joins TRBV5-6 to TRBJ2-3; possible D gene TRBD1, 6 bases. V was clipped by 4 bases and J by 12 bases, with 15 bases between them. The CDR3 loop spans 12 amino acids. Germline assignment: CDR1 SGHDT and CDR2 YYEEEE. The CDR3 is CASSLWGQGQYF. The CDR3 bases are TGTGCCAGCAGCCTCTGGGGGCAGGGTCAGTATTTT. Supplemented by reference TRBV5-6 and TRBJ2-3, the full variable domain reads DAGVTQSPTHLIKTRGQQVTLRCSPKSGHDTVSWYQQALGQGPQFIFQYYEEEERQRGNFPDRFSGHQFPNYSSELNVNALLLGDSALYLCASSLWGQGQYFGPGTRLTVL.

This clonotype came up many times. The chain recombines TRBV5-1 with TRBJ1-1; possible D gene TRBD1, 5 bases. The germline gives CDR1 SGHRS, CDR2 YFSETQ. The CDR3 has 15 residues. The V gene lost 4 bases and the J gene lost 1 base, with 14 bases spanning the gap. The CDR3: CASSRGTARNTEAFF. The DNA of the CDR3 is TGCGCCAGCAGCCGGGGGACGGCGAGGAACACTGAAGCTTTCTTT.

This clonotype has a handful of counts. The junction does not match germline at one end; this may be a read error. The chain's CDR3 is CASRRQGMNAEAFF. As DNA, the CDR3 is TGTGCCAGCAGACGACAGGGAATGAACGCTGAAGCTTTCTTT. J is TRBJ1-1 and V is TRBV6-2 or TRBV6-3; 7 nucleotides line up with TRBD1. The CDR3 runs 14 residues. CDR1 and CDR2 from the germline V gene are MNHEY and SVGEGT.

This clonotype was recorded a few times. The chain has TRBV23-1 and TRBJ2-5; D may match TRBD1 or TRBD2 (5 bases each). TRBV23-1 falls under the ORF class, with uncertain function. CDR3 size: 15 residues. Trimming took off 2 bases at V and 5 bases at J, with 15 bases between the two ends. DNA of the CDR3: TGCGCCAGCAGTCAAGAGCGGACAAATTTGGAGACCCAGTACTTC. Amino acid sequence: CASSQERTNLETQYF.

In its sample, this clonotype was seen a few times. This chain connects TRBV11-2 to TRBJ2-3, with 10 bases aligning to TRBD2. The germline V gene has CDR1 SGHAT and CDR2 FQNNGV. Trimming removed 7 bases from V and 2 bases from J; junction bases left unmatched: 6. The CDR3 sequence is 15 residues long. CDR3 coding DNA: TGTGCCAGCACCAATAGCGGGGGGACCACAGATACGCAGTATTTT. Its protein is CASTNSGGTTDTQYF. Using reference TRBV11-2 and TRBJ2-3 for the parts outside the CDR3, the full variable domain is EAGVAQSPRYKIIEKRQSVAFWCNPISGHATLYWYQQILGQGPKLLIQFQNNGVVDDSQLPKDRFSAERLKGVDSTLKIQPAKLEDSAVYLCASTNSGGTTDTQYFGPGTRLTVL.

The gene calls are TRBV12-3 or TRBV12-4 and TRBJ2-2, with D tentatively TRBD1 (6 bases). Trimming stripped 5 bases from V and 7 bases from J, with 20 bases between. There are 16 residues in the CDR3. Here the CDR3 reads CASSRTGTPPFGELFF. The DNA for the CDR3 is TGTGCCAGCAGTAGGACGGGGACACCACCTTTCGGGGAGCTGTTTTTT.

The chain uses TRBV20-1 and TRBJ2-7, with 9 bases that match TRBD2. This CDR3 contains 13 residues. Germline assignment: CDR1 DFQATT and CDR2 SNEGSKA (reference sequence). The V gene end was trimmed by 4 bases and the J gene end by 9 bases; junction bases not matched to a gene: 10. This CDR3 is CSAKGLAIFGQYF. The CDR3 region has the DNA TGCAGTGCTAAGGGACTAGCTATCTTCGGGCAGTACTTC.

This clonotype showed up just a few times. The CDR3 region has the DNA TGTGCCACCAGTGATTTGCACTCCGCGGGGGTAGATGAGCAGTTCTTC. Translated: CATSDLHSAGVDEQFF. The chain links TRBV24-1 to TRBJ2-1; 7 positions agree with TRBD2. The CDR3 has 16 amino acids. Per germline, CDR1 KGHDR and CDR2 SFDVKD. The junction had 9 bases not matched to a gene; V was cut back by 0 bases and J by 8 bases.